The T cell receptor (beta chain) under discussion was sequenced for a study of beta chain features in type 1 diabetes. Whole-study context: Age, gender and cell yields were similar between patients and healthy donors.

Germline V lookup: CDR1 MGHDK, CDR2 SYGVNS. The J segment lost 4 bases and the V segment lost 7 bases, leaving 6 bases of the junction unmatched. The CDR3 sequence is 14 residues long. Study-wide findings and caveats: Comparison showed that naive, central memory and Treg TCRB repertoires appeared more similar among patients than among healthy donors.

The investigators reverse transcribed all of the isolated RNA, so they sequenced expressed TCRB transcripts. Naive, central memory and regulatory T cell samples came to a mean of approximately 3.57 million reads. Only in-frame clones appear in the TCRdb table, and some are missing; sequencing was by immunoSEQ multiplex PCR. The sample carries around 430,000 clones, over 25% recorded once. All sorted populations exceeded 95% purity. For this clone: Its antigen remains unidentified.

The sequencing input was naive CD4+ T cells from blood. The chain carries TRBV25-1 and TRBJ2-7; 11 bases match TRBD2. The receptor comes from a man aged 18 to 35 in good health. CDR3: CASTSTSGIYEQYF. In DNA form, the CDR3 reads TGTGCCAGCACCTCGACTAGCGGGATATACGAGCAGTACTTC.